Included here is one T cell receptor (beta chain) sequence, with context. What it recognizes is unknown. Additional DNA sequences in this sample encode the identical CDR3. The data were taken from a study of T cell responses to AZD1222 COVID-19 vaccine. Whole-study results and caveats: The number of AZD1222 recipients seropositive at baseline was only five to seven. Repertoire samples came only from after the peak T cell response.

Profiled with immunoSEQ multiplex PCR; TCRdb holds only in-frame clones, not every one. The table records about 110,000 clones, roughly 90% of them present only once. CDR3 length: 11 residues. Per the germline V gene, CDR1 is SGHRS and CDR2 is YFSETQ. Deletions cut 2 bases from V and 5 bases from J, with 2 bases between. The sequencing here drew on peripheral blood, taken 28 days after the second AZD1222 dose. V gene TRBV5-1 combines with J gene TRBJ2-1; D unresolved. This TCR derives from an adult who received the AZD1222 COVID-19 vaccine. The CDR3 bases are TGCGCCAGCAGCTTTGACAATGAGCAGTTCTTC. Protein sequence: CASSFDNEQFF. Full variable domain (missing parts from reference TRBV5-1 and TRBJ2-1): KAGVTQTPRYLIKTRGQQVTLSCSPISGHRSVSWYQQTPGQGLQFLFEYFSETQRNKGNFPGRFSGRQFSNSRSEMNVSTLELGDSALYLCASSFDNEQFFGPGTRLTVL.